This TCR beta chain was captured by sequencing in a study of T cell responses to AZD1222 COVID-19 vaccine. The CDR3 loop spans 13 amino acids. Looked up from germline, CDR1 is SGHTS and CDR2 is YDEGEE. The V and J ends lost 7 bases and 5 bases respectively, with 15 bases between them. TCRdb's table, derived via immunoSEQ multiplex PCR, lists solely in-frame clones and lacks some. The table lists about 150,000 clones, approximately 90% of them singletons. Study-wide results and caveats: Spike-specific TCR breadth and depth were elevated following two AZD1222 doses. Mostly white British, mostly female donors; authors suggested clonal diversity may be underestimated. Recipients of AZD1222 seropositive at baseline numbered only 6 or 7. Repertoires were collected only later (after the peak T cell response had occurred).

A note on this clone: Its antigen is currently unknown.

The sequencing here drew on peripheral blood, taken on day 0 of AZD1222 vaccination. The chain employs TRBV5-8 and TRBJ1-1; D gene ambiguous. The clonotype comes from an adult in good health. The chain's CDR3 is CASPKETLTEAFF. The CDR3 region has the DNA TGTGCCAGCCCTAAAGAAACGTTGACTGAAGCTTTCTTT.